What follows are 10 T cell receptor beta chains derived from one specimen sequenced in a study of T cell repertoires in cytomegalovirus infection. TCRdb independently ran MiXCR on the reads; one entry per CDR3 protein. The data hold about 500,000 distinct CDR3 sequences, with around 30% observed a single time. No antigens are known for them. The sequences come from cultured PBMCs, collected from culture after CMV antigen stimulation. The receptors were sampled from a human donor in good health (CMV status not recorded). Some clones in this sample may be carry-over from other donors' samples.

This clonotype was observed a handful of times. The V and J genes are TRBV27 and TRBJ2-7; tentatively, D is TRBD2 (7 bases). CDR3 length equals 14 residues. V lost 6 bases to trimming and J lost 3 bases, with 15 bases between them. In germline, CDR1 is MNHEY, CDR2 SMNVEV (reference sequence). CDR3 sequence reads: CASSRGGGNYEQYF. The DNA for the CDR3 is TGTGCCAGCAGCCGAGGGGGGGGTAACTACGAGCAGTACTTC.

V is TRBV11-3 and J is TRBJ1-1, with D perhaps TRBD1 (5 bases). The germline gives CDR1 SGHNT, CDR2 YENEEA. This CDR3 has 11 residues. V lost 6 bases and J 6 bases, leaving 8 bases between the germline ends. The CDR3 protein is CASSSGPEAFF. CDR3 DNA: TGTGCCAGCAGTTCGGGACCTGAAGCTTTCTTT.

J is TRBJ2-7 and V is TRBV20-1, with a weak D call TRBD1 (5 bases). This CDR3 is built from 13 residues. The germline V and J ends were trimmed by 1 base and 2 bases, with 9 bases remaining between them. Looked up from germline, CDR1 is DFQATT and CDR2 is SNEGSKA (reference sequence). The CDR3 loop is CSARANRPYEQYF. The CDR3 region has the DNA TGCAGTGCTAGAGCGAACAGGCCCTACGAGCAGTACTTC.

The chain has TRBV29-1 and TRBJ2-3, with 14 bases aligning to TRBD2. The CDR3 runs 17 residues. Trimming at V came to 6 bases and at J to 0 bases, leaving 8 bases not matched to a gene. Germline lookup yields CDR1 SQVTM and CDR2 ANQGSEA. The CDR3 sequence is CSVEGLAGALSTDTQYF. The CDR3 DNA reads TGCAGCGTGGAGGGACTAGCGGGAGCTCTTAGCACAGATACGCAGTATTTT.

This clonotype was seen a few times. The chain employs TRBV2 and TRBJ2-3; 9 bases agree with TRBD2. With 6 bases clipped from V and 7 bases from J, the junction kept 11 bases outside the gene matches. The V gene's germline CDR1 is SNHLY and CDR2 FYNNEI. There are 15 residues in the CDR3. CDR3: CASRDPQREVNTQYF. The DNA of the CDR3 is TGTGCCAGCAGAGACCCGCAGCGGGAGGTTAATACGCAGTATTTT.

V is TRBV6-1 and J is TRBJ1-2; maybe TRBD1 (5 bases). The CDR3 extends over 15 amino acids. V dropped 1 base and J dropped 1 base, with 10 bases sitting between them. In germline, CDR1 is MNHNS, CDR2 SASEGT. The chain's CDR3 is CASSEGGARNYGYTF. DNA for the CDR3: TGTGCCAGCAGTGAAGGAGGGGCGCGTAACTATGGCTACACCTTC.

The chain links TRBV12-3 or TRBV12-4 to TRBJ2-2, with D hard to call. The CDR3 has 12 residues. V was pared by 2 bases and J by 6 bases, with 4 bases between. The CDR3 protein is CASSLPAGELFF. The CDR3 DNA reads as TGTGCCAGCAGTTTACCCGCCGGGGAGCTGTTTTTT.

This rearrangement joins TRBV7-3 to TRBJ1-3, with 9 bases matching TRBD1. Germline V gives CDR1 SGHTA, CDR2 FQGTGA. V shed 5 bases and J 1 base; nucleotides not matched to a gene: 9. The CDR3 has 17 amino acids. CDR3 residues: CASSPTAGQGSGNTIYF. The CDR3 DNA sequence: TGTGCCAGCAGCCCAACGGCGGGACAGGGTTCTGGAAACACCATATATTTT. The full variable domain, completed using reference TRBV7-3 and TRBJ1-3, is GAGVSQTPSNKVTEKGKYVELRCDPISGHTALYWYRQSLGQGPEFLIYFQGTGAADDSGLPNDRFFAVRPEGSVSTLKIQRTERGDSAVYLCASSPTAGQGSGNTIYFGEGSWLTVV.

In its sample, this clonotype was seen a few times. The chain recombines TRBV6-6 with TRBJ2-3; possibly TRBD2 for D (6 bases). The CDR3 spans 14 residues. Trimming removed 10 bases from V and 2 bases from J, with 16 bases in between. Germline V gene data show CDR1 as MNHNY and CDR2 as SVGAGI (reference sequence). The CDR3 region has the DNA TGTGCCACCCGGGAGCGGCCGTACACAGATACGCAGTATTTT. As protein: CATRERPYTDTQYF.

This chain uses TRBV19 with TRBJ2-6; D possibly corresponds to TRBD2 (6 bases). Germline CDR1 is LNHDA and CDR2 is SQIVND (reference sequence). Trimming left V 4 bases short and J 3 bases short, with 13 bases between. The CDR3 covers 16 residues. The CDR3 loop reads CASSNLAGSGANVLTF. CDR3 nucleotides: TGTGCCAGTAGTAATCTGGCGGGGAGTGGGGCCAACGTCCTGACTTTC.